Detailed here is one T cell receptor (beta chain). Its antigen remains unidentified. The CDR3 spans 13 residues. Germline CDR1 is SGDLS and CDR2 is YYNGEE. The V and J ends lost 4 bases and 5 bases respectively, with 12 bases between them. These data belong to a study of blood T cells in healthy people across ages. Healthy Caucasian individuals from Russia aged about 6 to 90 served as donors. Study-wide points: Age showed a roughly linear inverse relationship with TCR beta diversity per million T cells. More naive CD4+ cells and higher diversity were found in long-lived than in aged donors.

A J-beta primer mix and a sample-barcoded 5' primer were used in a second PCR of about 7 to 12 cycles. One entry per CDR3 protein, called by TCRdb with MiXCR from the 5' RACE reads. Of about 680,000 distinct CDR3 sequences in the sample, about 52% were seen once. Sequenced input: blood. The origin of this receptor is a woman in her sixties or seventies in good health. The chain uses TRBV9 and TRBJ2-5; D is possibly TRBD2 (5 bases). DNA for the CDR3: TGTGCCAGCAGCTATGGGAGTTTGGAGACCCAGTACTTC. It encodes CASSYGSLETQYF. The variable domain in full, completed from reference TRBV9 and TRBJ2-5, reads DSGVTQTPKHLITATGQRVTLRCSPRSGDLSVYWYQQSLDQGLQFLIQYYNGEERAKGNILERFSAQQFPDLHSELNLSSLELGDSALYFCASSYGSLETQYFGPGTRLLVL.